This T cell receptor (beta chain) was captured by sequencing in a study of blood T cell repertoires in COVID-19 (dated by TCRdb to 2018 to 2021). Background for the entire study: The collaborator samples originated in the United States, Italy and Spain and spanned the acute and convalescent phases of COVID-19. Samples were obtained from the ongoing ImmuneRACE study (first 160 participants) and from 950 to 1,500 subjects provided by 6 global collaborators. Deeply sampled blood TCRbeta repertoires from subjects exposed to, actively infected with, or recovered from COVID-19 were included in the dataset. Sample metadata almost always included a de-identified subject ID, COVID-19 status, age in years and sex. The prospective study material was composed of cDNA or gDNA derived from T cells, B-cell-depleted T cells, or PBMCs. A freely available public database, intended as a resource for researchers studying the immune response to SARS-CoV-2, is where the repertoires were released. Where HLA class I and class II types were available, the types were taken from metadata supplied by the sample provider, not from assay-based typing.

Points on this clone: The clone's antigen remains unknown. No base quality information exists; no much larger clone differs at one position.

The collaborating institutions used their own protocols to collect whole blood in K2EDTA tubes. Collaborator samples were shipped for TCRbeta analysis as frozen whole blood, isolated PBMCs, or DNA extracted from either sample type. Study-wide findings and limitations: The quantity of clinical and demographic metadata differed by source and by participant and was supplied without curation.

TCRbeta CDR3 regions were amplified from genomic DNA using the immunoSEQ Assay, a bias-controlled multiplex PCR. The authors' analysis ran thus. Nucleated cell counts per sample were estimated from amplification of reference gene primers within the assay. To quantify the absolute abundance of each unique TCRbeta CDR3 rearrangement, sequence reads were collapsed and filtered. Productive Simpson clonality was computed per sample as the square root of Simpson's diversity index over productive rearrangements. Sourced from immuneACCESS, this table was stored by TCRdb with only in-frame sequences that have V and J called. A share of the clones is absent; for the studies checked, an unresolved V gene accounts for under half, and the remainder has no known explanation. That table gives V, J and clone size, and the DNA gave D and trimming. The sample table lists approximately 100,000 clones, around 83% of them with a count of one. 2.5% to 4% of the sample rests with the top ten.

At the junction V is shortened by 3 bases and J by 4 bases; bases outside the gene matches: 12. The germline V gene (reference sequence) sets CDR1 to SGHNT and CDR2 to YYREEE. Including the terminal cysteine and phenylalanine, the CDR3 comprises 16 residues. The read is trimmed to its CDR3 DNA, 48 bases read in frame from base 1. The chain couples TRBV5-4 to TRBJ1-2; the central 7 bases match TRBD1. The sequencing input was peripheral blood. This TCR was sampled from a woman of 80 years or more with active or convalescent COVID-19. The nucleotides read TGTGCCAGCAGCTCGGCAAGGACAGGTGTCATCTATGGCTACACCTTC. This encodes CASSSARTGVIYGYTF.